This T cell receptor (beta chain) was found in a study of blood T cell repertoires in COVID-19. Per the authors' pipeline: Researchers report that nucleated cell counts were estimated from reference gene primer amplification. Measured with immunoSEQ multiplex PCR; TCRdb has only the in-frame clones, and not every one. The DNA was the basis for D and trimming; V, J and clone size are from that table. The sample consists of about 50,000 clones, more than 90% of them appearing once. This clone has a single count. V lost 0 bases and J 0 bases, leaving 18 bases between the germline ends. The CDR3 is 19 residues long. Germline-derived CDR1 and CDR2 are GTSNPN and SVGIG (reference sequence).

The clonotype comes from a human donor in a cohort sampled during active COVID-19. The rearrangement uses TRBV30 and TRBJ1-6; D remains ambiguous. What was sequenced was peripheral blood. CDR3 DNA: TGTGCCTGGAGTGTAGGATTGGGCAGGCGAAGCTCCTATAATTCACCCCTCCACTTT. As protein: CAWSVGLGRRSSYNSPLHF.